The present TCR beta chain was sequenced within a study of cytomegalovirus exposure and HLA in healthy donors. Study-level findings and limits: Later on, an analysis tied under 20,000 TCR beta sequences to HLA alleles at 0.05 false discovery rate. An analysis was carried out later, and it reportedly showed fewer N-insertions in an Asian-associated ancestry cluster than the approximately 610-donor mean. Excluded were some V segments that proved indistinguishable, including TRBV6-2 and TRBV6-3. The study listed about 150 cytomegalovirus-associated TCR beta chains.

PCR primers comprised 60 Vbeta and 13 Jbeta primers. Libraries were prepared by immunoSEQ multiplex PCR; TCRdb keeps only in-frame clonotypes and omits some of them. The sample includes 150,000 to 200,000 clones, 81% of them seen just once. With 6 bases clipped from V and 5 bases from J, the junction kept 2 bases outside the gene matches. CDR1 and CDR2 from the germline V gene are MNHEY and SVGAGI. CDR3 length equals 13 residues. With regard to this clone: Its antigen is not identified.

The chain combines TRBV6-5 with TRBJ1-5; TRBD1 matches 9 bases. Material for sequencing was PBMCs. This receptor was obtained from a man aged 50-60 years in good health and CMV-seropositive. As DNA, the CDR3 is TGTGCCAGCAGGGGGGACAGGGATCAGCCCCAGCATTTT. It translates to CASRGDRDQPQHF.